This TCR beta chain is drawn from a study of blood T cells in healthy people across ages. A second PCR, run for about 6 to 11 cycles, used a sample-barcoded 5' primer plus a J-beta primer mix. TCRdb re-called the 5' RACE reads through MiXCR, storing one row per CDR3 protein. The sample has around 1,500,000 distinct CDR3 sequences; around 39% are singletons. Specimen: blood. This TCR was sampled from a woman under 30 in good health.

This CDR3 is CASSSSTDYTGELFF. The CDR3 DNA follows: TGTGCCAGCAGTTCGTCGACAGACTACACCGGGGAGCTGTTTTTT. The chain employs TRBV6-5 and TRBJ2-2, with D possibly TRBD1 on 5 matching bases. Germline lookup yields CDR1 MNHEY and CDR2 SVGAGI. The CDR3 contains 15 residues. V was trimmed by 4 bases and J by 3 bases, leaving 12 bases between them.